This T cell receptor (beta chain) was identified during a study of CD8+ T cells in alopecia areata. This CDR3 is 13 amino acids long. V lost 0 bases and J lost 3, with 6 bases in between. The germline gives CDR1 ENHRY, CDR2 SYGVKD. Whole-study findings and limits: For baseline CD8+ expansion, any link to response stays uncertain with one nonresponder. Normal scalp had lower clonality than lesional scalp, with alopecia totalis/universalis lesions showing this most strongly. Numerous expanded lesional clones remained in scalp and blood during tofacitinib.

Once RNA had been extracted, it was reverse transcribed into cDNA to act as the sequencing template. Using immunoSEQ multiplex PCR, the repertoire was profiled, and TCRdb retains in-frame clones only, with some absent. This sample has 90,000 to 120,000 clones, with about 83% found just once. Treatment of the sample: oral pan-JAK inhibitor, 5-10 mg twice daily. Patients with alopecia areata provided lesional scalp punch biopsies as well as peripheral blood. Remarks on this clone: Its antigen is not known.

The sequences come from CD8+ T cells sorted from blood, collected at week 24, from a patient treated with tofacitinib. The chain couples TRBV10-3 to TRBJ2-7; perhaps TRBD2 as D (5 bases). The sequence was collected from a human donor with alopecia areata. The CDR3 is CAISESGVYEQYF. For the CDR3, the DNA is TGTGCCATCAGTGAGTCGGGAGTCTACGAGCAGTACTTC.